This TCR beta chain was obtained from a study of immune evolution from preneoplasia to lung adenocarcinoma. This clone was found once. Trimming removed 3 bases from V and 5 bases from J, with 11 bases in between. The CDR3 contains 14 residues. Germline CDR1 reads SEHNR; CDR2 reads FQNEAQ (reference sequence). Clones were read by immunoSEQ multiplex PCR, and TCRdb kept only the in-frame ones, dropping some. The sample holds 9,500 to 13,000 clones; approximately 77% are singletons and the top ten take 1.7%. The chain joins TRBV7-9 to TRBJ1-5; D remains ambiguous. The source of this sequence is a person aged 65 to 85 with lung adenocarcinoma. Sequenced: FFPE minimally invasive lung adenocarcinoma tissue. In DNA, the CDR3 is TGTGCCAGCAGCTTTATTTCCTCGGATCAGCCCCAGCATTTT. Amino acid sequence: CASSFISSDQPQHF. Full variable domain (outside the CDR3, taken from reference TRBV7-9 and TRBJ1-5): DTGVSQNPRHKITKRGQNVTFRCDPISEHNRLYWYRQTLGQGPEFLTYFQNEAQLEKSRLLSDRFSAERPKGSFSTLEIQRTEQGDSAMYLCASSFISSDQPQHFGDGTRLSIL.